These 22 T cell receptor beta chains were all obtained from the same sample, sequenced in a study of T cell changes during pregnancy in multiple sclerosis. Sequencing used immunoSEQ multiplex PCR; TCRdb keeps in-frame clones, though not all of them. The profile covers around 80,000 clones, with about 91% appearing a single time and more than 1.4% taken by the ten largest. Sequenced material: peripheral blood, taken before pregnancy. All receptors come from a female donor with multiple sclerosis, enrolled in a pregnancy study.

This chain uses TRBV5-1 with TRBJ1-1; D is ambiguous. V gave up 1 base and J gave up 4 bases, with 14 bases separating them. CDR1 SGHRS and CDR2 YFSETQ come from the germline V gene. The CDR3 length is 15 residues. The CDR3 reads CASSLRSDTPTEAFF. The CDR3, as DNA: TGCGCCAGCAGCTTGAGGTCAGACACCCCCACTGAAGCTTTCTTT.

The chain uses TRBV12-2 and TRBJ2-6; TRBD1 was called by the table and not checked on the DNA. TRBV12-2 is assigned pseudogene status. The CDR3 is 18 amino acids. CDR3 sequence (DNA): TGTGCAAGTCGCCCTCCCGACAGGGGTGGATCTGGGGCCAACGTCCTGACTTTC. Protein sequence: CASRPPDRGGSGANVLTF.

The V and J genes are TRBV6-5 and TRBJ1-2; the D gene is possibly TRBD1 (5 bases). Trimming took 2 bases from V and 6 from J, leaving 10 bases between them. The germline gives CDR1 MNHEY, CDR2 SVGAGI. The CDR3 runs to 13 residues. The CDR3 DNA is TGTGCCAGCAGTTACAGGGCCAGGGATGGCTACACCTTC. Encoded protein: CASSYRARDGYTF.

This clone was found once. The gene calls are TRBV29-1 and TRBJ1-4, with a weak D call TRBD1 (5 bases). Deletions cut 4 bases from V and 10 bases from J, with 13 bases between. The CDR3 contains 12 residues. From germline, CDR1 is SQVTM and CDR2 ANQGSEA. CDR3 nucleotide sequence: TGCAGCGTTGTCACGCTAGGGGTAAAACTGTTTTTT. Protein: CSVVTLGVKLFF.

This clone was seen just once. This chain connects TRBV27 to TRBJ2-7; a weak D match, TRBD2 (5 bases). Germline V gene lookup returns CDR1 MNHEY and CDR2 SMNVEV (reference sequence). This CDR3 is built from 13 residues. Trimming cost V 5 bases and J 6 bases, with 14 bases left between them. The DNA of the CDR3 is TGTGCCAGCAGTCCGGGGTCCCTGTTCGAGCAGTACTTC. Residues: CASSPGSLFEQYF.

This chain joins TRBV7-2 and TRBJ1-6; D unclear. Germline CDR1 is SGHTA and CDR2 is FQGNSA. The CDR3 consists of 15 residues. Deletions cut 3 bases from V and 8 bases from J, with 14 bases between. CDR3: CASSFRGIMDSPLHF. In DNA form, the CDR3 reads TGTGCCAGCAGCTTCCGGGGTATTATGGATTCACCCCTCCACTTT.

The V and J genes are TRBV7-9 and TRBJ2-5, with 8 bases identical to TRBD2. The junction had 14 bases not matched to a gene; V was cut back by 3 bases and J by 5 bases. Germline CDR1 is SEHNR and CDR2 is FQNEAQ (reference sequence). CDR3 length: 17 residues. The CDR3 sequence: CASSFPAIGGGHETQYF. The CDR3 nucleotides are TGTGCCAGCAGCTTCCCGGCTATTGGCGGGGGGCACGAGACCCAGTACTTC.

V gene TRBV7-2 combines with J gene TRBJ2-2; maybe TRBD2 (5 bases). The CDR3 is 15 amino acids. The V gene's germline CDR1 is SGHTA and CDR2 FQGNSA. The V gene lost 6 bases and the J gene lost 0 bases, with 11 bases spanning the gap. The CDR3 is CASRGWGANTGELFF. In DNA form, the CDR3 reads TGTGCCAGCAGAGGCTGGGGAGCGAACACCGGGGAGCTGTTTTTT.

This clone occurred many times. The chain employs TRBV5-4 and TRBJ1-1; 8 bases are shared with TRBD1. Germline CDR1 is SGHNT and CDR2 is YYREEE (reference sequence). This CDR3 region has 18 residues. The ends lost 3 bases at V and 1 base at J; junction bases unmatched: 14. The CDR3 sequence is CASSSGSRTGTRNTEAFF. CDR3 nucleotide sequence: TGTGCCAGCAGCTCGGGATCACGGACAGGGACTCGGAACACTGAAGCTTTCTTT.

This sequence joins TRBV5-5 and TRBJ2-4, with D perhaps TRBD2 (5 bases). The V gene lost 3 bases and the J gene lost 0 bases, with 13 bases spanning the gap. Germline CDR1 reads SGHKS; CDR2 reads YYEKEE (reference sequence). The CDR3 length is 16 residues. CDR3 region: CASSSRLREAKNIQYF. The DNA for the CDR3 is TGTGCCAGCAGCTCCCGGTTGAGGGAAGCCAAAAACATTCAGTACTTC.

The V and J genes are TRBV16 and TRBJ1-5; 11 bases agree with TRBD1. V gave up 4 bases and J gave up 5 bases; unmatched junction bases: 4. The CDR3 is 15 amino acids. Germline CDR1 and CDR2: KGHSY and FQNENV. DNA of the CDR3: TGTGCCAGCAGCCCGAGGGACAGGGGGGATCAGCCCCAGCATTTT. Its translation is CASSPRDRGDQPQHF.

This chain joins TRBV29-1 and TRBJ1-4; 7 bases align to TRBD1. Germline V CDR1 and CDR2: SQVTM, ANQGSEA. The ends lost 8 bases at V and 5 bases at J; junction bases unmatched: 8. The CDR3 has 13 residues. The CDR3 reads CSFRQGGNEKLFF. The CDR3 nucleotides read TGCAGCTTTAGACAGGGCGGGAATGAAAAACTGTTTTTT.

V gene TRBV27 combines with J gene TRBJ1-6, with 7 bases lining up with TRBD1. The CDR3 runs to 16 residues. Per the germline V gene, CDR1 is MNHEY and CDR2 is SMNVEV (reference sequence). V lost 1 base and J lost 7; bases outside the gene matches: 7. This chain's CDR3 is CASSLYGTADNSPLHF. In DNA, the CDR3 is TGTGCCAGCAGTTTATATGGGACAGCCGACAATTCACCCCTCCACTTT.

The V and J genes are TRBV5-4 and TRBJ2-5, with 9 bases fitting TRBD2. Germline V lookup: CDR1 SGHNT, CDR2 YYREEE (reference sequence). The CDR3 sequence is 16 residues long. With V trimmed by 0 bases and J by 5 bases, 8 bases remained unmatched. CDR3 residues: CASSLAGLAGLETQYF. CDR3 in DNA: TGTGCCAGCAGCTTGGCCGGGCTAGCGGGGCTGGAGACCCAGTACTTC.

V usage is TRBV2 and J usage is TRBJ1-6; D is possibly TRBD1 (5 bases). Germline V gene sequence: CDR1 SNHLY, CDR2 FYNNEI. Trimming shortened V by 6 bases and J by 10 bases, and 13 bases separated the two germline ends. This CDR3 comprises 13 residues. DNA of the CDR3: TGTGCCAGCAGATTAACAGGAGAATCACCCCTCCACTTT. Residues: CASRLTGESPLHF.

This chain connects TRBV19 to TRBJ1-1, with D perhaps matching TRBD1 (6 bases). V was shortened by 0 bases and J by 4 bases, with 9 bases between the two germline ends. The CDR3 loop spans 14 amino acids. Per the germline V gene, CDR1 is LNHDA and CDR2 is SQIVND (reference sequence). The CDR3 sequence is CASSIDRQATEAFF. CDR3 in DNA: TGTGCCAGTAGTATAGATCGACAGGCCACTGAAGCTTTCTTT. The full variable domain, rest sourced from reference TRBV19 and TRBJ1-1, is DGGITQSPKYLFRKEGQNVTLSCEQNLNHDAMYWYRQDPGQGLRLIYYSQIVNDFQKGDIAEGYSVSREKKESFPLTVTSAQKNPTAFYLCASSIDRQATEAFFGQGTRLTVV.

CDR3 in DNA: TGTGCCATCAGTATGACAGACTCTGGAAACACCATATATTTT. Translating gives CAISMTDSGNTIYF. The V call is TRBV10-3, the J call TRBJ1-3; a possible D gene is TRBD1 (5 bases). In germline, CDR1 is ENHRY, CDR2 SYGVKD. Trimming took 5 bases from V and 0 from J, leaving 8 bases between them. The CDR3 contains 14 residues.

The chain has TRBV6-5 and TRBJ2-2; possible D gene TRBD1, 6 bases. CDR1 MNHEY and CDR2 SVGAGI come from the germline V gene. V was trimmed by 6 bases and J by 3 bases, leaving 11 bases between them. The CDR3 loop spans 14 amino acids. The CDR3 here is CASRKQGYTGELFF. CDR3 coding DNA: TGTGCCAGCAGAAAGCAGGGGTACACCGGGGAGCTGTTTTTT.

This clone was seen only a few times. This rearrangement joins TRBV6-6 to TRBJ1-2, with D possibly TRBD1 on 5 matching bases. Germline V gives CDR1 MNHNY, CDR2 SVGAGI (reference sequence). The CDR3 spans 13 residues. V lost 11 bases and J lost 3, with 16 bases in between. The CDR3 DNA reads TGTGCCGCCACCCTTCAGGGCTACTATGGCTACACCTTC. Translation gives CAATLQGYYGYTF.

J is TRBJ1-5 and V is TRBV2; D might be TRBD1 (5 bases). V was pared by 6 bases and J by 7 bases, with 19 bases between. The CDR3 runs 15 residues. Germline lookup yields CDR1 SNHLY and CDR2 FYNNEI. The DNA of the CDR3 is TGTGCCAGCAGCGTCTCCGGGGGGAGTAACCAGCCCCAGCATTTT. Translating gives CASSVSGGSNQPQHF. The full variable domain, completed using reference TRBV2 and TRBJ1-5, is EPEVTQTPSHQVTQMGQEVILRCVPISNHLYFYWYRQILGQKVEFLVSFYNNEISEKSEIFDDQFSVERPDGSNFTLKIRSTKLEDSAMYFCASSVSGGSNQPQHFGDGTRLSIL.

CDR3 DNA sequence: TGTGCCAGTAGCCACTATAACTCTAACTATGGCTACACCTTC. Its protein product is CASSHYNSNYGYTF. V gene TRBV19 combines with J gene TRBJ1-2, with D uncertain. CDR3 size: 14 residues. V lost 6 bases to trimming and J lost 0 bases, with 11 bases between them. Germline V gene lookup returns CDR1 LNHDA and CDR2 SQIVND (reference sequence).

This clone was seen only once. The gene calls are TRBV15 and TRBJ2-5; D is possibly TRBD1 (6 bases). Looked up from germline, CDR1 is LNHNV and CDR2 is YYDKDF (reference sequence). The CDR3 length is 11 residues. Deletions cut 9 bases from V and 10 bases from J, with 15 bases between. The CDR3 DNA reads as TGTGCCACGGAAGCCGGACAGCGCCAGTACTTC. Its translation: CATEAGQRQYF.